These T cell receptor beta chains were read from a single sample in a study of OX40 agonist ivuxolimab in advanced cancers. Sequenced by immunoSEQ multiplex PCR; TCRdb stores in-frame clones only, minus some. The sample lists around 62,000 clones; 80% to 90% were seen once. The source material was CD4+ or CD8+ T cells sorted from blood, sampled in a trial of the OX40 agonist ivuxolimab. These receptors all stem from an adult with an advanced solid tumor such as melanoma, head and neck, liver or kidney cancer. Each CDR3 is given with its conserved first and last residue. The order of the fields is D gene, J gene, V gene, clone size, CDR3 DNA, CDR3 protein. D genes are given only for firm matches. Clone size, where shown, is once, few, many, or a class for clones that have expanded.

d_gene: .; j_gene: TRBJ1-2; v_gene: TRBV2; abundance: .; CDR3nt: TGTGCCAGACAGGGTTTGGACTATGGCTACACCTTC; CDR3aa: CARQGLDYGYTF
d_gene: .; j_gene: TRBJ1-4; v_gene: TRBV4-3; abundance: .; CDR3nt: TGCGCCAGCAGCCAAGATGCAGTAGCAGAGAAACTGTTTTTT; CDR3aa: CASSQDAVAEKLFF
d_gene: .; j_gene: TRBJ1-1; v_gene: TRBV29-1; abundance: .; CDR3nt: TGCAGCGCGTCCCCCAGGGGAGGCGGCACTGAAGCTTTCTTT; CDR3aa: CSASPRGGGTEAFF
d_gene: .; j_gene: TRBJ1-5; v_gene: TRBV19; abundance: .; CDR3nt: TGTGCCAGTAGTATAAAGGGAGGTTGGGGCAATCAGCCCCAGCATTTT; CDR3aa: CASSIKGGWGNQPQHF
d_gene: .; j_gene: TRBJ2-1; v_gene: TRBV29-1; abundance: .; CDR3nt: TGCAGCGCCGTCGGGTCACTTCGATTCAGCCTCAATGAGCAGTTCTTC; CDR3aa: CSAVGSLRFSLNEQFF
d_gene: .; j_gene: TRBJ2-7; v_gene: TRBV28; abundance: .; CDR3nt: TGTGCCAGCAGTTTTGGATGGCCCGGCTACGAGCAGTACTTC; CDR3aa: CASSFGWPGYEQYF
d_gene: .; j_gene: TRBJ2-3; v_gene: TRBV13; abundance: .; CDR3nt: TGTGCCAGCAGCTCCCGCCCGGGGATGGATACGCAGTATTTT; CDR3aa: CASSSRPGMDTQYF
d_gene: .; j_gene: TRBJ2-1; v_gene: TRBV6-5; abundance: .; CDR3nt: TGTGCCAGCAGCCTCCTCCCAGGGGATGAGCAGTTCTTC; CDR3aa: CASSLLPGDEQFF
d_gene: TRBD1; j_gene: TRBJ1-1; v_gene: TRBV7-9; abundance: .; CDR3nt: TGTGCCAGCCGACAGGGGTTGAACACTGAAGCTTTCTTT; CDR3aa: CASRQGLNTEAFF
d_gene: TRBD1; j_gene: TRBJ2-1; v_gene: TRBV11-3; abundance: .; CDR3nt: TGTGCCAGCAGCTTAGGGACAGGGGTCTACAATGAGCAGTTCTTC; CDR3aa: CASSLGTGVYNEQFF
d_gene: .; j_gene: TRBJ2-7; v_gene: TRBV30; abundance: once; CDR3nt: TGTGCCTGGAGTGTTGGTCGGCCAACCGAGCAGTACTTC; CDR3aa: CAWSVGRPTEQYF
d_gene: .; j_gene: TRBJ1-3; v_gene: TRBV13; abundance: .; CDR3nt: TGTGCCAGCAGCTTTCTTGGAAACACCATATATTTT; CDR3aa: CASSFLGNTIYF
d_gene: .; j_gene: TRBJ1-1; v_gene: TRBV28; abundance: .; CDR3nt: TGTGCCACCACTGATTGGGGAGGTACGGGAACAACTGAAGCTTTCTTT; CDR3aa: CATTDWGGTGTTEAFF
d_gene: .; j_gene: TRBJ1-4; v_gene: TRBV30; abundance: .; CDR3nt: TGTGCCTGGAGTATAGAGCTTAGGGAAAAACTGTTTTTT; CDR3aa: CAWSIELREKLFF
d_gene: .; j_gene: TRBJ1-1; v_gene: TRBV29-1; abundance: .; CDR3nt: TGCAGCGTCGAACCCAGAGAGGTGAACACTGAAGCTTTCTTT; CDR3aa: CSVEPREVNTEAFF
d_gene: .; j_gene: TRBJ1-1; v_gene: TRBV4-1; abundance: few; CDR3nt: TGCGCCAGCAGCCAAGATCCGGGGAGGGGGGCTGAAGCTTTCTTT; CDR3aa: CASSQDPGRGAEAFF
d_gene: TRBD2; j_gene: TRBJ2-2; v_gene: TRBV13; abundance: .; CDR3nt: TGTGCCAGCAGCCACGGACTAGCGGGAGATCTCGCCGGGGAGCTGTTTTTT; CDR3aa: CASSHGLAGDLAGELFF
d_gene: TRBD1; j_gene: TRBJ2-1; v_gene: TRBV2; abundance: .; CDR3nt: TGTGCCAGCAGTGAAGCGGGACAGGGCAGGAATGAGCAGTTCTTC; CDR3aa: CASSEAGQGRNEQFF
d_gene: TRBD2; j_gene: TRBJ2-2; v_gene: TRBV6-4; abundance: medium-sized; CDR3nt: TGTGCCAGCAGACTAGCGGGAGACACCGGGGAGCTGTTTTTT; CDR3aa: CASRLAGDTGELFF
d_gene: TRBD1; j_gene: TRBJ1-4; v_gene: TRBV23-1; abundance: .; CDR3nt: TGCGCCAGCAGTCAAGAGAGGCCGGGACAGGGGGATCGGAATGAAAAACTGTTTTTT; CDR3aa: CASSQERPGQGDRNEKLFF